The rows below give T cell receptor beta chains drawn from one sample of a study of blood T cell repertoires in COVID-19. Sequencing used immunoSEQ multiplex PCR; TCRdb keeps in-frame clones, though not all of them. The sample shows over 150,000 clones, about 80% of them seen only once. The sample consisted of PBMCs or T cells enriched from blood (not recorded which). The receptors stem from a man in his forties who had recovered from COVID-19. Both conserved end residues are part of each CDR3. Each record gives: clone size, V gene, J gene, D gene, CDR3 protein, CDR3 DNA. A D gene is named only where the DNA matches it firmly. Expanded clones get a size class; other rows say once, few or many, or leave the size out.

>-|TRBV7-9|TRBJ2-7|-
CASSLWGAYEQYF
TGTGCCAGCAGCTTATGGGGAGCCTACGAGCAGTACTTC
>-|TRBV28|TRBJ2-4|-
CASSFQASAKNIQYF
TGTGCCAGCAGTTTTCAGGCATCGGCCAAAAACATTCAGTACTTC
>-|TRBV19|TRBJ2-1|-
CASSLTAYNEQFF
TGTGCCAGTAGTCTAACAGCCTACAATGAGCAGTTCTTC
>-|TRBV5-1|TRBJ1-4|TRBD1
CASSPGTGRANEKLFF
TGCGCCAGCAGCCCCGGGACAGGGAGGGCTAATGAAAAACTGTTTTTT
>-|TRBV6-5|TRBJ2-2|TRBD2
CASREGLAGTGELFF
TGTGCCAGTCGCGAAGGACTAGCGGGGACCGGGGAGCTGTTTTTT
>once|TRBV3-1/TRBV3-2|TRBJ2-2|TRBD1
CASSPFGTGGTGELFF
TGTGCCAGCAGTCCATTCGGGACAGGGGGAACCGGGGAGCTGTTTTTT
>-|TRBV28|TRBJ2-3|-
CASSLGRGIRTDTQYF
TGTGCCAGCAGTTTGGGCAGGGGCATTCGCACAGATACGCAGTATTTT
>-|TRBV4-1|TRBJ1-5|TRBD1
CASSQARDRGQTQHF
TGCGCCAGCAGCCAAGCCCGGGACAGGGGGCAAACCCAGCATTTT
>-|TRBV4-1|TRBJ1-1|-
CASSQPGDDTEAFF
TGCGCCAGCAGCCAACCAGGGGATGACACTGAAGCTTTCTTT
>few|TRBV5-1|TRBJ1-6|TRBD1
CASATGSGTYNSPLHF
TGCGCCAGCGCGACAGGGTCGGGCACCTATAATTCACCCCTCCACTTT
>-|TRBV4-2|TRBJ1-3|-
CASSQVGEAGNTIYF
TGTGCCAGCAGCCAAGTAGGGGAAGCTGGAAACACCATATATTTT
>-|TRBV30|TRBJ2-5|-
CAWSVSLARETQYF
TGTGCCTGGAGTGTATCCCTAGCGCGGGAGACCCAGTACTTC
>-|TRBV6-5|TRBJ1-1|TRBD1
CASSYSGTGGTEAFF
TGTGCCAGCAGTTACTCCGGGACAGGGGGTACTGAAGCTTTCTTT
>-|TRBV4-1|TRBJ1-5|-
CASSQVDGGGQPQHF
TGCGCCAGCAGCCAAGTTGACGGGGGGGGACAGCCCCAGCATTTT
>few|TRBV5-8|TRBJ2-5|-
CASSLTTEETQYF
TGTGCCAGCAGCTTGACAACAGAAGAGACCCAGTACTTC
>-|TRBV7-2|TRBJ2-1|TRBD2
CASSPLGLAGGSSYNEQFF
TGTGCCAGCAGCCCCCTGGGACTAGCGGGGGGGAGCTCCTACAATGAGCAGTTCTTC
>-|TRBV5-4|TRBJ1-1|TRBD1
CASSVGQRIMNTEAFF
TGTGCCAGCAGCGTGGGACAGCGAATCATGAACACTGAAGCTTTCTTT
>-|TRBV7-2|TRBJ1-2|-
CASRGRGGDPNYGYTF
TGTGCCAGCAGAGGAAGAGGGGGAGACCCTAACTATGGCTACACCTTC
>few|TRBV3-1/TRBV3-2|TRBJ1-2|-
CASSQRSLYGYTF
TGTGCCAGCAGCCAGAGGAGTCTCTATGGCTACACCTTC
>-|TRBV7-9|TRBJ2-5|TRBD2
CASSRGREATQYF
TGTGCCAGCAGCCGAGGACGGGAGGCGACCCAGTACTTC
>-|TRBV28|TRBJ2-5|TRBD1
CASSYRGRGETQYF
TGTGCCAGCAGTTACAGGGGGCGCGGGGAGACCCAGTACTTC
>-|TRBV29-1|TRBJ1-1|TRBD1
CSVRGDRAGTEAFF
TGCAGCGTTCGGGGGGACAGGGCGGGCACTGAAGCTTTCTTT
>-|TRBV5-1|TRBJ1-3|-
CASSPSGLNTIYF
TGCGCCAGCAGCCCCTCAGGTTTAAACACCATATATTTT
>-|TRBV15|TRBJ1-5|-
CATSRVAGASNQPQHF
TGTGCCACCAGCAGAGTGGCAGGGGCGAGCAATCAGCCCCAGCATTTT
>-|TRBV19|TRBJ1-5|-
CASSGGTYQPQHF
TGTGCCAGTAGCGGCGGGACGTATCAGCCCCAGCATTTT
>-|TRBV4-1|TRBJ2-2|TRBD2
CASSQDRLAGYTGELFF
TGCGCCAGCAGCCAAGATCGACTAGCGGGATACACCGGGGAGCTGTTTTTT
>-|TRBV7-6|TRBJ2-3|TRBD2
CASSLGTRGGGATDTQYF
TGTGCCAGCAGCTTAGGAACTAGGGGCGGGGGGGCCACAGATACGCAGTATTTT
>-|TRBV27|TRBJ1-5|TRBD1
CASRAGGRNQPQHF
TGTGCCAGCAGGGCAGGGGGACGCAATCAGCCCCAGCATTTT
>-|TRBV7-2|TRBJ1-1|TRBD1
CASSSGQGGSNTEAFF
TGTGCCAGCAGTTCTGGACAGGGTGGTTCGAACACTGAAGCTTTCTTT
>few|TRBV6-5|TRBJ2-6|-
CASSRSGANVLTF
TGTGCCAGTTCACGGTCTGGGGCCAACGTCCTGACTTTC
>few|TRBV30|TRBJ1-1|-
CAWSRGRLFFEAFF
TGTGCCTGGAGCCGCGGCAGACTTTTTTTTGAAGCTTTCTTT
>-|TRBV5-1|TRBJ2-3|TRBD2
CASSPDVAGGVDTQYF
TGCGCCAGCAGCCCGGATGTAGCGGGGGGCGTAGATACGCAGTATTTT